These 26 T cell receptor beta chains were sequenced from one sample in a study of shared clonotypes between healthy human individuals. Sequencing was performed with immunoSEQ multiplex PCR; in TCRdb, only in-frame clones are kept and a portion is missing. The sample carries some 500,000 clones, around 95% recorded once. The material sequenced was naive CD4+ T cells sorted from blood. Subset specified: CD45RA+ positively selected. These receptors all come from a woman aged 25 to 39 in good health.

This rearrangement joins TRBV7-2 to TRBJ1-2; perhaps TRBD1 as D (5 bases). The CDR3 has 15 residues. Looked up from germline, CDR1 is SGHTA and CDR2 is FQGNSA. Trimming took 1 base from V and 2 from J, leaving 11 bases between them. In nucleotides, the CDR3 is TGTGCCAGCAGCTTAGGCTCAGGGTGGAACTATGGCTACACCTTC. Amino acid sequence: CASSLGSGWNYGYTF.

The chain is built from TRBV19 and TRBJ2-1, with D possibly being TRBD1 or TRBD2 (5 bases each). Deletions cut 1 base from V and 6 bases from J, with 13 bases between. The CDR3 runs 15 residues. CDR1 is LNHDA, CDR2 SQIVND, per germline (reference sequence). CDR3 region: CASSIGAGSFNEQFF. Written as DNA, the CDR3 is TGTGCCAGTAGTATAGGGGCAGGGAGTTTCAATGAGCAGTTCTTC.

V usage is TRBV19 and J usage is TRBJ1-1, with D possibly being TRBD1 (5 bases). The CDR3 length is 14 residues. The V gene's germline CDR1 is LNHDA and CDR2 SQIVND (reference sequence). Trimming shortened V by 5 bases and J by 4 bases, and 14 bases separated the two germline ends. The CDR3 loop is CASSPQEGSTEAFF. The CDR3 nucleotides read TGTGCCAGTAGTCCACAGGAAGGGAGCACTGAAGCTTTCTTT.

The chain combines TRBV6-6 with TRBJ1-2; no clear D. This CDR3 region has 16 residues. Trimming shortened V by 5 bases and J by 5 bases, and 21 bases separated the two germline ends. Germline V lookup: CDR1 MNHNY, CDR2 SVGAGI (reference sequence). For the CDR3, the DNA is TGTGCCAGCAGTAAGTCTCAGGCCCAAAACACGTATGGCTACACCTTC. It is translated as CASSKSQAQNTYGYTF.

V usage is TRBV28 and J usage is TRBJ2-2; D is perhaps TRBD1 or TRBD2 (5 bases each). CDR3 length equals 13 residues. The germline V gene encodes CDR1 MDHEN and CDR2 SYDVKM. For the CDR3, the DNA is TGTGCAGCCTTACCGTCGGGGCCCGGGGAGCTGTTTTTT. Its translation is CAALPSGPGELFF.

V is TRBV5-6 and J is TRBJ1-1, with a tentative D call TRBD1 (6 bases). Germline CDR1 reads SGHDT; CDR2 reads YYEEEE. This CDR3 region has 14 residues. V gave up 1 base and J gave up 5 bases, with 12 bases separating them. The chain's CDR3 is CASSLRGAGTEAFF. CDR3 DNA sequence: TGTGCCAGCAGCTTGCGGGGGGCAGGGACTGAAGCTTTCTTT.

The CDR3, as DNA: TGTGCCAGCAGCCCGGGACAGGGGGTAAGAGGAATGAACACTGAAGCTTTCTTT. Translated: CASSPGQGVRGMNTEAFF. The chain employs TRBV11-2 and TRBJ1-1, with 11 bases that match TRBD1. Germline V gene sequence: CDR1 SGHAT, CDR2 FQNNGV. Trimming at V came to 5 bases and at J to 0 bases, leaving 11 bases not matched to a gene. The CDR3 extends over 18 amino acids. Looking up the rest from reference TRBV11-2 and TRBJ1-1 gives the full variable domain: EAGVAQSPRYKIIEKRQSVAFWCNPISGHATLYWYQQILGQGPKLLIQFQNNGVVDDSQLPKDRFSAERLKGVDSTLKIQPAKLEDSAVYLCASSPGQGVRGMNTEAFFGQGTRLTVV.

The chain joins TRBV10-3 to TRBJ2-7; a weak D match, TRBD2 (6 bases). V was cut by 3 bases and J by 2 bases, with 11 bases left in between. Looked up from germline, CDR1 is ENHRY and CDR2 is SYGVKD. The CDR3 is made up of 14 amino acids. In DNA form, the CDR3 reads TGTGCCATCAGTGATGTGGGCGGGACCTACGAGCAGTACTTC. This translates into CAISDVGGTYEQYF.

The rearrangement links TRBV19 to TRBJ2-1; 14 bases line up with TRBD2. There are 18 residues in the CDR3. CDR1 is LNHDA and CDR2 is SQIVND in the germline V gene (reference sequence). Trimming removed 0 bases from V and 7 bases from J; junction bases left unmatched: 8. As DNA, the CDR3 is TGTGCCAGTAGTATAGAAAAGACTAGCGGGAGGGCCCTAAATGAGCAGTTCTTC. It codes for CASSIEKTSGRALNEQFF.

V usage is TRBV18 and J usage is TRBJ1-1; D is uncertain. Trimming left V 3 bases short and J 3 bases short, with 8 bases between. The germline CDR1 and CDR2 sequences are KGHSH and LQKENI. The CDR3 covers 13 residues. The CDR3, as DNA: TGTGCCAGCTCACCGGCGGGCTACACTGAAGCTTTCTTT. This translates into CASSPAGYTEAFF.

The J gene is TRBJ2-3, the V gene TRBV28, with D possibly matching TRBD2 (5 bases). CDR3 length: 16 amino acids. Trimming pared 5 bases from V and 0 bases from J, leaving 15 bases between. In germline, CDR1 is MDHEN, CDR2 SYDVKM. Here the CDR3 DNA reads TGTGCCAGCAGTCGAGGGTCGGCGCCCAGCACAGATACGCAGTATTTT. Encoded protein: CASSRGSAPSTDTQYF.

CDR3 coding DNA: TGTGCCAGCAGCCTTACGGGACTAGCGGGGAATGAGCAGTTCTTC. It is translated as CASSLTGLAGNEQFF. The J gene is TRBJ2-1, the V gene TRBV7-6; 13 nucleotides align to TRBD2. Germline CDR1 and CDR2: SGHVS and FNYEAQ. This CDR3 comprises 15 residues. The ends lost 5 bases at V and 7 bases at J; junction bases unmatched: 5.

The genes are TRBV19 and TRBJ2-2; 8 nucleotides agree with TRBD1. V was clipped by 10 bases and J by 6 bases; unmatched bases: 7. The length of the CDR3 is 13 residues. Per the germline V gene, CDR1 is LNHDA and CDR2 is SQIVND (reference sequence). The CDR3: CAIADRVSGELFF. CDR3 sequence (DNA): TGTGCCATTGCGGACAGGGTGTCCGGGGAGCTGTTTTTT. Full variable domain (missing parts from reference TRBV19 and TRBJ2-2): DGGITQSPKYLFRKEGQNVTLSCEQNLNHDAMYWYRQDPGQGLRLIYYSQIVNDFQKGDIAEGYSVSREKKESFPLTVTSAQKNPTAFYLCAIADRVSGELFFGEGSRLTVL.

A remark on this clone: The sample contains more than one DNA sequence encoding this CDR3. The V gene is TRBV19, the J gene TRBJ1-1; no definite D call. The CDR3 consists of 14 residues. V was pared by 0 bases and J by 0 bases, with 5 bases between. The germline gives CDR1 LNHDA, CDR2 SQIVND (reference sequence). CDR3 bases: TGTGCCAGTAGTATAGAGGGCCTGAACACTGAAGCTTTCTTT. Translating gives CASSIEGLNTEAFF.

The chain employs TRBV11-2 and TRBJ2-1; TRBD2 agrees at 9 bases. CDR3 length equals 12 residues. CDR1 and CDR2 (germline): SGHAT, FQNNGV. V shed 1 base, J shed 14 bases, and the junction held 3 bases outside the gene matches. This chain's CDR3 is CASSLGGRAEFF. The CDR3 DNA sequence: TGTGCCAGCAGCTTAGGCGGGAGGGCCGAGTTCTTC.

The rearrangement links TRBV28 to TRBJ2-5; 11 bases map to TRBD1. This CDR3 comprises 13 residues. CDR1 and CDR2 (germline): MDHEN, SYDVKM. V shed 8 bases and J 1 base; nucleotides not matched to a gene: 0. The CDR3 sequence: CASGTGGQETQYF. CDR3 nucleotides: TGTGCCAGCGGGACAGGGGGCCAAGAGACCCAGTACTTC.

There are a few counts of this clone. One junction end disagrees with the germline gene, perhaps due to a read error. The CDR3: CASREERRARDNEQFF. The CDR3 DNA reads as TGTGCCAGCAGAGAAGAGAGGAGGGCCCGAGATAATGAGCAGTTCTTC. V gene TRBV6-1 combines with J gene TRBJ2-1, with a weak D call TRBD2 (6 bases). The length of the CDR3 is 16 residues. Germline loops: CDR1 MNHNS, CDR2 SASEGT.

The chain uses TRBV4-1 and TRBJ1-2; tentative D call: TRBD1 (6 bases). With 1 base removed from V and 4 bases from J, the gap between germline ends came to 13 bases. CDR1 is MGHRA and CDR2 is YSYEKL in the germline V gene. The CDR3 runs to 15 residues. The CDR3 reads CASSQVPGELYGYTF. DNA for the CDR3: TGCGCCAGCAGCCAAGTACCAGGGGAGCTCTATGGCTACACCTTC.

The V and J genes are TRBV15 and TRBJ1-3, with D tentatively TRBD1 (6 bases). The CDR3 runs to 15 residues. Trimming pared 1 base from V and 0 bases from J, leaving 7 bases between. Germline V gene sequence: CDR1 LNHNV, CDR2 YYDKDF (reference sequence). CDR3 region: CATSRATGSGNTIYF. The DNA of the CDR3 is TGTGCCACCAGCAGAGCGACAGGCTCTGGAAACACCATATATTTT.

The rearrangement uses TRBV11-3 and TRBJ2-2, with TRBD1 matching over 7 bases. The CDR3 spans 13 residues. Losses at the gene ends were 6 bases for V and 6 bases for J; bases not matched to a gene: 4. Germline loops: CDR1 SGHNT, CDR2 YENEEA. The CDR3 coding sequence is TGTGCCAGCAGTCCAGGGGGACCCGGGGAGCTGTTTTTT. Translated, it gives CASSPGGPGELFF.

The rearrangement joins TRBV7-3 to TRBJ2-2; D not resolved. The CDR3 runs 14 residues. The V gene's germline CDR1 is SGHTA and CDR2 FQGTGA. V was shortened by 2 bases and J by 1 base, with 5 bases between the two germline ends. The CDR3 loop reads CASSLAMNTGELFF. CDR3 DNA sequence: TGTGCCAGCAGCTTAGCGATGAACACCGGGGAGCTGTTTTTT.

The gene calls are TRBV30 and TRBJ2-5; D perhaps matches TRBD1 (5 bases). The germline V and J ends were trimmed by 4 bases and 3 bases, with 15 bases remaining between them. CDR3 length: 14 residues. The germline V gene encodes CDR1 GTSNPN and CDR2 SVGIG (reference sequence). CDR3 residues: CAWTNGAAKETQYF. The CDR3 DNA is TGTGCCTGGACGAATGGGGCGGCCAAAGAGACCCAGTACTTC.

V and J are TRBV27 and TRBJ2-1, with 7 bases matching TRBD2. The germline gives CDR1 MNHEY, CDR2 SMNVEV (reference sequence). The CDR3 contains 12 residues. Trimming removed 3 bases from V and 10 bases from J; junction bases left unmatched: 3. For the CDR3, the DNA is TGTGCCAGCAGTTTTCCGGGGGGAGAGCAGTTCTTC. Protein sequence: CASSFPGGEQFF.

This clone was counted between two and nine times. The J gene is TRBJ1-2, the V gene TRBV2; possible D gene TRBD1, 6 bases. The V end lost 9 bases, the J end lost 6 bases, and 14 bases lay between the germline ends. The CDR3 is 12 residues long. Germline V CDR1 and CDR2: SNHLY, FYNNEI. The CDR3 DNA reads as TGTGCCAGGACCGGGACACTGAATGGCTACACCTTC. Its translation is CARTGTLNGYTF.

This clone was seen only once. The chain joins TRBV4-2 to TRBJ1-1, with D tentatively TRBD1 (5 bases). The CDR3 covers 14 residues. Trimming left V 1 base short and J 1 base short, with 7 bases between. Germline CDR1 and CDR2: LGHNA and YNFKEQ. The CDR3 DNA reads TGTGCCAGCAGCCAAGTTGGGGGGAACACTGAAGCTTTCTTT. Residues: CASSQVGGNTEAFF.

This sequence joins TRBV19 and TRBJ2-5; D gene uncertain. Between the trimmed V and J ends, which lost 6 bases and 11 bases, there was a span of 13 bases. The CDR3 is 11 amino acids. Germline V gene sequence: CDR1 LNHDA, CDR2 SQIVND (reference sequence). The CDR3 region is CASSGSEDQYF. The CDR3 DNA follows: TGTGCCAGTAGCGGATCAGAAGATCAGTACTTC.